This T cell receptor (beta chain) was recovered during a study of blood T cell repertoires in COVID-19. For the study at large: The samples span acute and convalescent COVID-19 from the United States, Italy and Spain. The cDNA or gDNA used as material had been derived from T cells, B-cell-depleted T cells, or PBMCs.

Germline CDR1 is SEHNR and CDR2 is FQNEAQ (reference sequence). The junction had 3 bases not matched to a gene; V was cut back by 3 bases and J by 0 bases. The CDR3 length is 16 residues. Original processing methods: Reference gene primer amplification in the assay estimated nucleated cell counts. Profiling relied on immunoSEQ multiplex PCR, and the TCRdb table lists in-frame clones only, not all of them. D and trimming come from the DNA, and the V and J calls and clone size come from that table. The data show over 200,000 clones, around 90% seen once. Sequenced sample: peripheral blood. The genes are TRBV7-9 and TRBJ1-1, with 11 bases fitting TRBD1. The sequence was obtained from a young woman with acute or convalescent COVID-19. As DNA, the CDR3 is TGTGCCAGCAGCTTGGGACAGGGGGGGATGAACACTGAAGCTTTCTTT. This sequence encodes CASSLGQGGMNTEAFF. Based on the CDR3 plus reference TRBV7-9 and TRBJ1-1, the full variable domain is DTGVSQNPRHKITKRGQNVTFRCDPISEHNRLYWYRQTLGQGPEFLTYFQNEAQLEKSRLLSDRFSAERPKGSFSTLEIQRTEQGDSAMYLCASSLGQGGMNTEAFFGQGTRLTVV.